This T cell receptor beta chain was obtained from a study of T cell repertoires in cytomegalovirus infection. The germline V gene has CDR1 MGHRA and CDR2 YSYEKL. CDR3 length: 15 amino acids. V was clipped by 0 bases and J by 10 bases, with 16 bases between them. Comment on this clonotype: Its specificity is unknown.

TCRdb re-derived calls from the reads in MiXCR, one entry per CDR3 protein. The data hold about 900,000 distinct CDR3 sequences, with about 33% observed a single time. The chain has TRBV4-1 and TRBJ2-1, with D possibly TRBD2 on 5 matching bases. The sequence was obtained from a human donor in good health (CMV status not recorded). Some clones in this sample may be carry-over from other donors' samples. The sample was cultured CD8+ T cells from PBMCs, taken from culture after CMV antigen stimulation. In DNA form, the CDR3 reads TGCGCCAGCAGCCAAGAAATGGTGGAGGTAATCGAGCAGTTCTTC. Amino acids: CASSQEMVEVIEQFF.